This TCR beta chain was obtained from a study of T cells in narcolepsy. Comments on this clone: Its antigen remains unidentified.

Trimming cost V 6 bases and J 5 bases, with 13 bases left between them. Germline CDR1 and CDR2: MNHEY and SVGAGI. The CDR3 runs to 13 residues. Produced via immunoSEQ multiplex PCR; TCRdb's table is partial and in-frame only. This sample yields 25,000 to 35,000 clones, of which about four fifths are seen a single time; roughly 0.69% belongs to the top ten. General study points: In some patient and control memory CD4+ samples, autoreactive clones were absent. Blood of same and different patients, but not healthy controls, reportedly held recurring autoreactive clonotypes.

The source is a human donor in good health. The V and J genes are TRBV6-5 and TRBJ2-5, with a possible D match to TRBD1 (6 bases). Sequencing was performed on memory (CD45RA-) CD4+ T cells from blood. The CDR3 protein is CASSDRSPETQYF. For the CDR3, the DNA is TGTGCCAGCAGCGACAGGAGTCCGGAGACCCAGTACTTC.